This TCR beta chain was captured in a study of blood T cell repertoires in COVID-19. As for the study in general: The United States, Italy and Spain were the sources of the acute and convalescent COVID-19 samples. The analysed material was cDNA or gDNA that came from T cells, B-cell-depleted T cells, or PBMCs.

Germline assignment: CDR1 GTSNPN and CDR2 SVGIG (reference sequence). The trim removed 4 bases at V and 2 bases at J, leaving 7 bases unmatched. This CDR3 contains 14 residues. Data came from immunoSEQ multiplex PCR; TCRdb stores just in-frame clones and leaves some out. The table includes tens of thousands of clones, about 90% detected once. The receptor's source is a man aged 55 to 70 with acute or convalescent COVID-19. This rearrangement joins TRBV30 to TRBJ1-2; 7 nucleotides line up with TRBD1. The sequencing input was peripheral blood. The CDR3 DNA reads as TGTGCCTGGAACCCTAAGACAGGGAACTATGGCTACACCTTC. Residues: CAWNPKTGNYGYTF.